Below, 21 T cell receptor beta chains from the same sample are listed, as sequenced in a study of T-cell memory formation after mild COVID-19. TCRdb called the 5' RACE reads again in MiXCR, with one record for every CDR3 protein. The repertoire holds a few hundred thousand distinct CDR3 sequences, with 25% to 30% as singletons. The source material was PBMCs or a T cell subset sorted from them (not recorded which). These receptors came from an adult woman who had mild COVID-19 (a few samples of this study predate the infection). Cell type and time point are not known.

The chain employs TRBV6-2 or TRBV6-3 and TRBJ2-7; possibly TRBD1 for D (5 bases). This CDR3 contains 14 residues. CDR1 and CDR2 from the germline V gene are MNHEY and SVGEGT. V shed 5 bases and J shed 6 bases, with 17 bases lying between them. The CDR3 reads CASSRQSDSSEQYF. The CDR3 DNA sequence: TGTGCCAGCAGTCGACAGTCTGACAGCTCCGAGCAGTACTTC.

This clonotype was seen more than once but under ten times. The J gene is TRBJ2-3, the V gene TRBV18; no clear D gene. Trimming took 5 bases from V and 0 from J, leaving 9 bases between them. The CDR3 sequence is 14 residues long. Germline V gene lookup returns CDR1 KGHSH and CDR2 LQKENI. The CDR3 DNA is TGTGCCAGCTCATACAAGTCTAGCACAGATACGCAGTATTTT. Encoded protein: CASSYKSSTDTQYF.

In this sample, this clonotype turned up a few times. The chain links TRBV3-1 to TRBJ2-1; 12 nucleotides align to TRBD2. The CDR3 sequence is 15 residues long. Per the germline V gene, CDR1 is LGHDT and CDR2 is YNNKEL (reference sequence). The V gene end was trimmed by 5 bases and the J gene end by 8 bases; junction bases not matched to a gene: 7. CDR3 coding DNA: TGTGCCAGCAGCACTCGACTAGCGGGGGTGGATGAGCAGTTCTTC. Translation gives CASSTRLAGVDEQFF.

This clonotype was observed a few times. This rearrangement joins TRBV5-8 to TRBJ1-6; the D is unclear. This CDR3 is built from 15 residues. Trimming stripped 3 bases from V and 9 bases from J, with 16 bases between. Germline CDR1 reads SGHTS; CDR2 reads YDEGEE. The CDR3 DNA follows: TGTGCCAGCAGCTCGTACCTGGGTTTGAGTTCACCCCTCCACTTT. This translates into CASSSYLGLSSPLHF.

This chain links TRBV5-1 with TRBJ2-1; 11 positions agree with TRBD1. Germline V lookup: CDR1 SGHRS, CDR2 YFSETQ. V lost 1 base, J lost 8 bases, and 2 bases stayed unmatched. CDR3 length equals 14 residues. CDR3 sequence reads: CASSLRTGGDEQFF. CDR3 in DNA: TGCGCCAGCAGCTTGAGGACAGGGGGCGATGAGCAGTTCTTC.

This clonotype was seen more than once but under ten times. The chain links TRBV5-4 to TRBJ2-1; D gene ambiguous. The CDR3 is 13 amino acids. V lost 10 bases to trimming and J lost 4 bases, with 15 bases between them. CDR1 is SGHNT, CDR2 YYREEE, per germline (reference sequence). The CDR3 nucleotides read TGTGCCGCCGGAACACCCGCATACAATGAGCAGTTCTTC. Residues: CAAGTPAYNEQFF.

This clonotype was recorded a few times. The chain links TRBV11-3 to TRBJ2-1, with TRBD2 matching over 8 bases. Germline V gene data show CDR1 as SGHNT and CDR2 as YENEEA. The CDR3 runs to 16 residues. J gave up 4 bases and V 0 bases, and 5 bases lay outside the gene matches. CDR3 DNA: TGTGCCAGCAGCTTAGATACTAGCGGACCATACAATGAGCAGTTCTTC. Its protein is CASSLDTSGPYNEQFF.

J is TRBJ2-1 and V is TRBV3-1; D is undetermined. Trimming cost V 1 base and J 7 bases, with 5 bases left between them. The CDR3 has 12 residues. Germline loops: CDR1 LGHDT, CDR2 YNNKEL (reference sequence). The chain's CDR3 is CASSQVVNEQFF. The CDR3 DNA sequence: TGTGCCAGCAGCCAAGTAGTAAATGAGCAGTTCTTC.

This clonotype was counted only a few times. The chain uses TRBV24-1 and TRBJ2-1; D could derive from TRBD1 or TRBD2 (6 bases each). The CDR3 extends over 16 amino acids. CDR1 KGHDR and CDR2 SFDVKD come from the germline V gene. V gave up 5 bases and J gave up 7 bases, with 20 bases separating them. This CDR3 is CATSVPTGAKANEQFF. CDR3 nucleotide sequence: TGTGCCACCAGTGTTCCGACGGGGGCAAAGGCGAATGAGCAGTTCTTC.

Notes on this clonotype: The junction shows a germline mismatch at one end, possibly a read error. The chain combines TRBV15 with TRBJ2-1, with TRBD2 matching 7 bases. CDR1 and CDR2 (germline): LNHNV, YYDKDF (reference sequence). CDR3 length equals 11 residues. The CDR3 spells CATSGTSERFF. For the CDR3, the DNA is TGTGCCACCAGCGGAACTAGCGAGCGGTTCTTC.

The V gene is TRBV30, the J gene TRBJ2-3, with D perhaps assigned TRBD1 or TRBD2 (5 bases each). CDR1 and CDR2 (germline): GTSNPN, SVGIG (reference sequence). This CDR3 is built from 12 residues. V was cut by 8 bases and J by 6 bases, with 15 bases left in between. CDR3 region: CARDPGGDTQYF. The CDR3 DNA sequence: TGTGCCCGGGACCCCGGTGGGGATACGCAGTATTTT.

The sample holds a few counts of this clonotype. The chain carries TRBV5-4 and TRBJ2-3, with D possibly being TRBD1 (6 bases). Germline V gene sequence: CDR1 SGHNT, CDR2 YYREEE (reference sequence). The CDR3 spans 15 residues. V lost 1 base to trimming and J lost 2 bases, with 11 bases between them. The DNA of the CDR3 is TGTGCCAGCAGCTTGTTTGGGACAACCACAGATACGCAGTATTTT. It encodes CASSLFGTTTDTQYF. The whole variable domain, remainder taken from reference TRBV5-4 and TRBJ2-3, is ETGVTQSPTHLIKTRGQQVTLRCSSQSGHNTVSWYQQALGQGPQFIFQYYREEENGRGNFPPRFSGLQFPNYSSELNVNALELDDSALYLCASSLFGTTTDTQYFGPGTRLTVL.

This clonotype has more than one count but fewer than ten. V usage is TRBV7-7 and J usage is TRBJ2-3; no clear D. CDR3 length: 16 residues. Germline loops: CDR1 SSHAT, CDR2 FNYEAQ (reference sequence). Trimming pared 1 base from V and 1 base from J, leaving 12 bases between. This CDR3 is CASSLGWGSGTDTQYF. CDR3 sequence (DNA): TGTGCCAGCAGCTTAGGGTGGGGTTCGGGCACAGATACGCAGTATTTT. The variable domain in full, completed from reference TRBV7-7 and TRBJ2-3, reads GAGVSQSPRYKVTKRGQDVTLRCDPISSHATLYWYQQALGQGPEFLTYFNYEAQPDKSGLPSDRFSAERPEGSISTLTIQRTEQRDSAMYRCASSLGWGSGTDTQYFGPGTRLTVL.

This clonotype showed up just a few times. The chain carries TRBV5-1 and TRBJ2-3, with TRBD2 as a possible D gene (5 bases). Between the trimmed V and J ends, which lost 0 bases and 4 bases, there was a span of 12 bases. Per the germline V gene, CDR1 is SGHRS and CDR2 is YFSETQ. The CDR3 is made up of 15 amino acids. CDR3 nucleotides: TGCGCCAGCAGCTTGGAATTTAGCGTCGCAGATACGCAGTATTTT. Encoded protein: CASSLEFSVADTQYF.

The rearrangement uses TRBV9 and TRBJ1-1; D remains ambiguous. The CDR3 runs 16 residues. Between the trimmed V and J ends, which lost 0 bases and 2 bases, there was a span of 14 bases. Germline CDR1 reads SGDLS; CDR2 reads YYNGEE. In DNA form, the CDR3 reads TGTGCCAGCAGCGTAGCTCCATTGGCGGCTAACACTGAAGCTTTCTTT. It yields the protein CASSVAPLAANTEAFF.

This rearrangement joins TRBV5-1 to TRBJ2-7, with D maybe TRBD2 (5 bases). The CDR3 sequence is 15 residues long. Germline loops: CDR1 SGHRS, CDR2 YFSETQ. V was clipped by 0 bases and J by 1 base, with 11 bases between them. This CDR3 reads CASSLVPGSSYEQYF. For the CDR3, the DNA is TGCGCCAGCAGCTTGGTTCCGGGGTCATCCTACGAGCAGTACTTC. Filled out from reference TRBV5-1 and TRBJ2-7, the complete variable domain reads KAGVTQTPRYLIKTRGQQVTLSCSPISGHRSVSWYQQTPGQGLQFLFEYFSETQRNKGNFPGRFSGRQFSNSRSEMNVSTLELGDSALYLCASSLVPGSSYEQYFGPGTRLTVT.

This clonotype was detected a few times. The chain links TRBV20-1 to TRBJ2-5; no firm D call. This CDR3 contains 12 residues. Per the germline V gene, CDR1 is DFQATT and CDR2 is SNEGSKA (reference sequence). Trimming removed 5 bases at V and 2 bases at J, with 9 bases between. CDR3 in DNA: TGCAGTGCTCCGACGGGTCAAGAGACCCAGTACTTC. This translates into CSAPTGQETQYF.

This clonotype was observed a few times. The V call is TRBV5-1, the J call TRBJ2-1, with TRBD2 matching over 11 bases. The V segment lost 0 bases and the J segment 2 bases; nucleotides outside the gene matches: 7. The CDR3 consists of 18 residues. Germline V gene lookup returns CDR1 SGHRS and CDR2 YFSETQ. The CDR3 loop is CASSLELAGVPPYNEQFF. CDR3 nucleotides: TGCGCCAGCAGCTTGGAACTAGCGGGGGTACCTCCCTACAATGAGCAGTTCTTC.

The rearrangement links TRBV6-5 to TRBJ1-2; D might be TRBD1 (5 bases). The CDR3 has 14 residues. CDR1 and CDR2 (germline): MNHEY, SVGAGI. Trimming stripped 5 bases from V and 2 bases from J, with 12 bases between. CDR3 in amino acids: CASSHPTANYGYTF. The DNA of the CDR3 is TGTGCCAGCAGTCACCCGACAGCCAACTATGGCTACACCTTC.

This clonotype came up a few times. The rearrangement joins TRBV6-5 to TRBJ2-6; 10 positions agree with TRBD1. V dropped 5 bases and J dropped 0; count of bases not matched to a gene: 7. The CDR3 has 18 amino acids. Germline V CDR1 and CDR2: MNHEY, SVGAGI. CDR3 loop: CASSRRTGGDSGANVLTF. CDR3 DNA sequence: TGTGCCAGCAGTCGCCGGACAGGGGGTGACTCTGGGGCCAACGTCCTGACTTTC.

The rearrangement links TRBV7-9 to TRBJ2-7; D could derive from TRBD1 or TRBD2 (5 bases each). CDR3 length: 16 amino acids. The V and J ends lost 7 bases and 5 bases respectively, with 24 bases between them. Looked up from germline, CDR1 is SEHNR and CDR2 is FQNEAQ (reference sequence). The CDR3 reads CASTDEGSTEGHEQYF. In DNA, the CDR3 is TGTGCCAGCACCGACGAGGGAAGTACCGAGGGGCACGAGCAGTACTTC.